One sample yielded the 32 T cell receptor beta chains listed below, sequenced in a study of T cells in Graves' hyperthyroidism and ophthalmopathy. Using RNA transcripts as the source, TCR beta CDR3 regions were amplified. During a first-round RT-PCR of the TCR CDR3, the HTBI primer set was used. TCRdb re-analysed the multiplex PCR reads in MiXCR, keeping a single row per CDR3 protein. Here the sample spans around 450,000 distinct CDR3 sequences, 15% to 17% being singletons. The sample taken for sequencing was blood. The source is a woman under 30 with Graves' hyperthyroidism.

This clonotype was detected many times. The chain has TRBV2 and TRBJ1-5; 11 bases match TRBD1. CDR1 SNHLY and CDR2 FYNNEI come from the germline V gene. The J segment lost 6 bases and the V segment lost 3 bases, leaving 4 bases of the junction unmatched. The CDR3 runs 15 residues. The DNA for the CDR3 is TGTGCCAGCAGTGAGGGGACAGGGGGGACTCAGCCCCAGCATTTT. This encodes CASSEGTGGTQPQHF.

This clonotype came up many times. This chain connects TRBV7-8 to TRBJ1-1, with 7 bases identical to TRBD1. This CDR3 has 16 residues. With 3 bases clipped from V and 0 bases from J, the junction kept 7 bases outside the gene matches. The germline CDR1 and CDR2 sequences are SGHVS and FQNEAQ. CDR3 protein: CASSFLQGLMNTEAFF. The CDR3 DNA reads TGTGCCAGCAGCTTTTTACAGGGGCTCATGAACACTGAAGCTTTCTTT.

This clonotype has a count of ten or more. This rearrangement joins TRBV7-9 to TRBJ2-5; possible D gene TRBD2, 7 bases. Germline CDR1 and CDR2: SEHNR and FQNEAQ (reference sequence). Trimming cost V 6 bases and J 5 bases, with 16 bases left between them. The CDR3 is 14 amino acids. The CDR3 loop is CASRPGGPRETQYF. Written as DNA, the CDR3 is TGTGCCAGCAGGCCCGGGGGGCCCAGGGAGACCCAGTACTTC. Together with reference TRBV7-9 and TRBJ2-5, the CDR3 gives the full variable domain: DTGVSQNPRHKITKRGQNVTFRCDPISEHNRLYWYRQTLGQGPEFLTYFQNEAQLEKSRLLSDRFSAERPKGSFSTLEIQRTEQGDSAMYLCASRPGGPRETQYFGPGTRLLVL.

This clonotype was observed a few times. The chain recombines TRBV9 with TRBJ2-2, with 12 bases lining up with TRBD1. There are 16 residues in the CDR3. Germline loops: CDR1 SGDLS, CDR2 YYNGEE. With 2 bases clipped from V and 4 bases from J, the junction kept 3 bases outside the gene matches. The CDR3 DNA is TGTGCCAGCAGCGTCCGGGACAGGGGGCTCACCGGGGAGCTGTTTTTT. Its protein is CASSVRDRGLTGELFF. The full variable domain, rest sourced from reference TRBV9 and TRBJ2-2, is DSGVTQTPKHLITATGQRVTLRCSPRSGDLSVYWYQQSLDQGLQFLIQYYNGEERAKGNILERFSAQQFPDLHSELNLSSLELGDSALYFCASSVRDRGLTGELFFGEGSRLTVL.

The table lists this clonotype with many counts. The V and J genes are TRBV4-1 and TRBJ2-5, with D hard to call. The germline V gene encodes CDR1 MGHRA and CDR2 YSYEKL. The CDR3 consists of 18 residues. Trimming took 1 base from V and 0 from J, leaving 18 bases between them. The CDR3 coding sequence is TGCGCCAGCAGCCAAGCCTGGGGAACTACTCCGTACCAAGAGACCCAGTACTTC. Translating it yields CASSQAWGTTPYQETQYF.

This clonotype came up many times. The chain links TRBV7-2 to TRBJ2-3, with TRBD2 matching 11 bases. The CDR3 sequence is 16 residues long. CDR1 SGHTA and CDR2 FQGNSA come from the germline V gene. Trimming removed 4 bases from V and 4 bases from J; junction bases left unmatched: 7. CDR3 nucleotides: TGTGCCAGCAGCTCTCCCGGGACTAGCGGCCCAGATACGCAGTATTTT. Protein sequence: CASSSPGTSGPDTQYF.

This clonotype was recorded at least ten times. This chain uses TRBV30 with TRBJ2-7, with 8 bases identical to TRBD2. Germline assignment: CDR1 GTSNPN and CDR2 SVGIG (reference sequence). The V segment lost 5 bases and the J segment 0 bases; nucleotides outside the gene matches: 0. This CDR3 region has 12 residues. In nucleotides, the CDR3 is TGTGCCTGGGGGACTAGCTCCTACGAGCAGTACTTC. This encodes CAWGTSSYEQYF.

This clonotype was observed many times. The chain combines TRBV20-1 with TRBJ1-2; perhaps TRBD1 as D (6 bases). The germline V and J ends were trimmed by 4 bases and 7 bases, with 19 bases remaining between them. This CDR3 spans 14 amino acids. In germline, CDR1 is DFQATT, CDR2 SNEGSKA (reference sequence). CDR3 bases: TGCAGTGCTACCCGGGACACCGGGCTCGGTGGCTACACCTTC. This translates into CSATRDTGLGGYTF.

This clonotype was counted only a few times. The V gene is TRBV12-3 or TRBV12-4, the J gene TRBJ2-7, with D possibly being TRBD1 (6 bases). The CDR3 loop spans 14 amino acids. Trimming took 8 bases from V and 6 from J, leaving 20 bases between them. CDR3 sequence reads: CASGLGTRDREQYF. The CDR3 DNA sequence: TGTGCCAGCGGACTCGGGACAAGGGACCGCGAGCAGTACTTC.

This clonotype was recorded many times. The chain employs TRBV5-1 and TRBJ2-7; 8 bases match TRBD2. CDR3 length equals 17 residues. CDR1 and CDR2 (germline): SGHRS, YFSETQ. V lost 4 bases, J lost 0 bases, and 12 bases stayed unmatched. The CDR3 nucleotides are TGCGCCAGCAGCCAAGGAAGGGCGGGGGGTTCCTCCTACGAGCAGTACTTC. The encoded protein is CASSQGRAGGSSYEQYF.

This clonotype was recorded many times. The rearrangement joins TRBV12-3 or TRBV12-4 to TRBJ2-7; TRBD1 matches at 7 bases. The CDR3 loop spans 13 amino acids. Trimming at V came to 6 bases and at J to 0 bases, leaving 2 bases not matched to a gene. CDR3: CASSRDSSYEQYF. The CDR3 region has the DNA TGTGCCAGCAGCCGGGACAGCTCCTACGAGCAGTACTTC.

This clonotype has a count of ten or more. The rearrangement joins TRBV18 to TRBJ1-1, with D possibly TRBD1 on 6 matching bases. CDR1 is KGHSH, CDR2 LQKENI, per germline. V shed 5 bases and J shed 2 bases, with 15 bases lying between them. The CDR3 totals 15 residues. The CDR3 loop reads CASSSSRDTNTEAFF. For the CDR3, the DNA is TGTGCCAGCTCATCTTCCCGGGACACCAACACTGAAGCTTTCTTT.

This clonotype was seen more than once but under ten times. The J gene is TRBJ2-1, the V gene TRBV4-1, with TRBD2 matching 11 bases. Unmatched junction bases numbered 10, after V lost 0 bases and J lost 6 bases. CDR1 and CDR2 from the germline V gene are MGHRA and YSYEKL. The CDR3 is made up of 18 amino acids. The CDR3: CASSQEASGGLHVNEQFF. In nucleotides, the CDR3 is TGCGCCAGCAGCCAAGAGGCTAGCGGGGGGCTACACGTCAATGAGCAGTTCTTC.

With regard to this clonotype: The junction and the germline gene differ at one end; a read error may be behind it. V is TRBV11-2 and J is TRBJ1-2; D gene ambiguous. The CDR3 consists of 13 residues. Germline V lookup: CDR1 SGHAT, CDR2 FQNNGV. The CDR3 is CARSLDLESGYTF. CDR3 nucleotides: TGTGCCAGGAGCTTAGATCTCGAATCCGGCTACACCTTC.

The table lists this clonotype with many counts. The chain links TRBV6-2 or TRBV6-3 to TRBJ2-2; 12 bases are a match to TRBD2. The germline V gene has CDR1 MNHEY and CDR2 SVGEGT. The ends lost 6 bases at V and 3 bases at J; junction bases unmatched: 5. The CDR3 length is 16 residues. The CDR3 DNA reads as TGTGCCAGCAGGGGTCTAGCGGGAGGGGACACCGGGGAGCTGTTTTTT. Amino acid sequence: CASRGLAGGDTGELFF.

This clonotype came up many times. This rearrangement joins TRBV5-1 to TRBJ2-3, with D perhaps given as TRBD1 or TRBD2 (5 bases each). V was pared by 4 bases and J by 3 bases, with 15 bases between. This CDR3 comprises 15 residues. From germline, CDR1 is SGHRS and CDR2 YFSETQ. CDR3 bases: TGCGCCAGCAGCCCTAGTGGGGCGGGTACAGATACGCAGTATTTT. It specifies CASSPSGAGTDTQYF.

This clonotype was observed many times. The chain uses TRBV6-1 and TRBJ2-1, with 7 positions matching TRBD1. This CDR3 region has 15 residues. CDR1 MNHNS and CDR2 SASEGT come from the germline V gene. J lost 8 bases, V lost 6 bases, and 13 bases had no gene match. CDR3 DNA: TGTGCCAGCAGCCGAAGAGTAGAAACAGGGGATGAGCAGTTCTTC. Encoded protein: CASSRRVETGDEQFF.

A remark on this clonotype: A much more abundant neighbour one base away suggests this may be a read error. The chain joins TRBV28 to TRBJ1-2; no definite D call. V was cut by 3 bases and J by 7 bases, with 15 bases left in between. CDR3 length equals 14 residues. Germline loops: CDR1 MDHEN, CDR2 SYDVKM. The CDR3 here is CASSLLQEFSGYTF. The CDR3 coding sequence is TGTGCCAGCAGTTTGCTCCAGGAGTTCAGTGGCTACACCTTC.

This clonotype appeared many times. The J gene is TRBJ2-1, the V gene TRBV27, with unresolved D. CDR1 and CDR2 from the germline V gene are MNHEY and SMNVEV (reference sequence). This CDR3 is 12 amino acids long. Trimming stripped 1 base from V and 11 bases from J, with 9 bases between. CDR3 in DNA: TGTGCCAGCAGTTTATTACCAGGTCAGCAGTTCTTC. Its protein is CASSLLPGQQFF.

This clonotype was seen repeatedly, ten times or more. V and J are TRBV29-1 and TRBJ2-5, with TRBD1 identical over 8 bases. Unmatched junction bases numbered 4, after V lost 6 bases and J lost 4 bases. Germline V gives CDR1 SQVTM, CDR2 ANQGSEA. The CDR3 is 12 amino acids. CDR3 bases: TGCAGCGTCCAGGGGGCGGGAGAGACCCAGTACTTC. Its protein is CSVQGAGETQYF.

Ten or more counts support this clonotype. The chain couples TRBV20-1 to TRBJ2-3, with TRBD2 matching over 10 bases. Looked up from germline, CDR1 is DFQATT and CDR2 is SNEGSKA (reference sequence). The CDR3 has 17 amino acids. The V segment lost 5 bases and the J segment 1 base; nucleotides outside the gene matches: 12. CDR3 sequence: CSADPPSSGGRTDTQYF. The CDR3 region has the DNA TGCAGTGCTGACCCACCCTCTAGCGGGGGCCGCACAGATACGCAGTATTTT.

This clonotype appeared many times. The V gene is TRBV18, the J gene TRBJ1-1; D call uncertain. The CDR3 runs 13 residues. V lost 5 bases and J lost 1, with 8 bases in between. CDR1 KGHSH and CDR2 LQKENI come from the germline V gene. CDR3 residues: CASSAEPNTEAFF. The CDR3 DNA reads TGTGCCAGCTCAGCAGAACCGAACACTGAAGCTTTCTTT.

This clonotype was counted a few times. The chain carries TRBV12-3 or TRBV12-4 and TRBJ1-5; possible D gene TRBD1, 5 bases. The CDR3 totals 13 residues. V gave up 3 bases and J gave up 7 bases, with 10 bases separating them. CDR3 sequence: CASSLGESQPQHF. CDR3 nucleotide sequence: TGTGCCAGCAGTTTGGGGGAGAGCCAGCCCCAGCATTTT.

This clonotype appeared many times. The genes are TRBV6-1 and TRBJ2-3; weak D call: TRBD2 (5 bases). Germline-derived CDR1 and CDR2 are MNHNS and SASEGT. The V gene lost 4 bases and the J gene lost 1 base, with 9 bases spanning the gap. This CDR3 has 14 amino acids. CDR3 bases: TGTGCCAGCAGTGGGGGAGCCCGCACAGATACGCAGTATTTT. Protein sequence: CASSGGARTDTQYF.

This clonotype was detected ten times or more. The J gene is TRBJ1-2, the V gene TRBV6-1; 8 positions match TRBD1. The V gene end was trimmed by 6 bases and the J gene end by 3 bases; junction bases not matched to a gene: 6. The CDR3 sequence is 14 residues long. CDR1 and CDR2 (germline): MNHNS, SASEGT. The CDR3: CASRKTGEDYGYTF. The CDR3 DNA sequence: TGTGCCAGCAGAAAGACAGGGGAGGACTATGGCTACACCTTC.

This clonotype was recorded at least ten times. J is TRBJ2-1 and V is TRBV7-3, with D perhaps matching TRBD2 (6 bases). Germline CDR1 and CDR2: SGHTA and FQGTGA. There are 15 residues in the CDR3. Trimming removed 3 bases from V and 8 bases from J, with 17 bases in between. In DNA form, the CDR3 reads TGTGCCAGCAGCTTCATAGACGGGAGTACGGATGAGCAGTTCTTC. This encodes CASSFIDGSTDEQFF. Full variable domain (missing parts from reference TRBV7-3 and TRBJ2-1): GAGVSQTPSNKVTEKGKYVELRCDPISGHTALYWYRQSLGQGPEFLIYFQGTGAADDSGLPNDRFFAVRPEGSVSTLKIQRTERGDSAVYLCASSFIDGSTDEQFFGPGTRLTVL.

The rearrangement links TRBV28 to TRBJ2-1; 10 bases line up with TRBD1. With V trimmed by 7 bases and J by 6 bases, 12 bases remained unmatched. Per germline, CDR1 MDHEN and CDR2 SYDVKM. CDR3 size: 16 residues. CDR3 nucleotides: TGTGCCAGCACCCAACCCGGGACAGGGGATTTCAATGAGCAGTTCTTC. This translates into CASTQPGTGDFNEQFF.

Ten or more counts support this clonotype. The chain joins TRBV6-1 to TRBJ2-2; TRBD1 aligns across 9 bases. V dropped 6 bases and J dropped 5; count of bases not matched to a gene: 7. This CDR3 spans 15 amino acids. The germline CDR1 and CDR2 sequences are MNHNS and SASEGT. The CDR3 DNA is TGTGCCAGCAGGGATGACAGGGGGGAGACCGGGGAGCTGTTTTTT. Residues: CASRDDRGETGELFF.

This clonotype was detected many times. V and J are TRBV11-3 and TRBJ1-4; no clear D gene. The CDR3 has 17 residues. V shed 0 bases and J shed 3 bases, with 14 bases lying between them. Germline V gives CDR1 SGHNT, CDR2 YENEEA. CDR3 DNA sequence: TGTGCCAGCAGCTTAGAGAACGGATACTGGGCTAATGAAAAACTGTTTTTT. As protein: CASSLENGYWANEKLFF.

This clonotype was seen a handful of times. This rearrangement joins TRBV6-6 to TRBJ2-5; tentatively, D is TRBD1 (6 bases). The germline gives CDR1 MNHNY, CDR2 SVGAGI (reference sequence). The CDR3 spans 13 residues. Trimming took off 0 bases at V and 13 bases at J, with 15 bases between the two ends. CDR3 sequence reads: CASSYSSGGSGYF. CDR3 DNA sequence: TGTGCCAGCAGTTACTCGAGTGGGGGCTCCGGGTACTTC.

This clonotype was seen repeatedly, ten times or more. The gene calls are TRBV2 and TRBJ2-5; the match to TRBD1 covers 8 bases. Looked up from germline, CDR1 is SNHLY and CDR2 is FYNNEI. CDR3 length equals 16 residues. V lost 7 bases to trimming and J lost 5 bases; unmatched junction nucleotides: 15. The CDR3 DNA sequence: TGTGCCAGCATCGGAGTGTTCAGGGGGCGCTTCGAGACCCAGTACTTC. This encodes CASIGVFRGRFETQYF.

This clonotype was recorded many times. This chain connects TRBV12-3 or TRBV12-4 to TRBJ1-4, with 8 bases lining up with TRBD1. This CDR3 is 14 amino acids long. Germline trimming cut 6 bases from V and 11 bases from J; bases unmatched to any gene: 11. The CDR3 nucleotides read TGTGCCAGCAGAGCAGGGGGCGCGTACTCTAAACTGTTTTTT. Translated, it gives CASRAGGAYSKLFF.